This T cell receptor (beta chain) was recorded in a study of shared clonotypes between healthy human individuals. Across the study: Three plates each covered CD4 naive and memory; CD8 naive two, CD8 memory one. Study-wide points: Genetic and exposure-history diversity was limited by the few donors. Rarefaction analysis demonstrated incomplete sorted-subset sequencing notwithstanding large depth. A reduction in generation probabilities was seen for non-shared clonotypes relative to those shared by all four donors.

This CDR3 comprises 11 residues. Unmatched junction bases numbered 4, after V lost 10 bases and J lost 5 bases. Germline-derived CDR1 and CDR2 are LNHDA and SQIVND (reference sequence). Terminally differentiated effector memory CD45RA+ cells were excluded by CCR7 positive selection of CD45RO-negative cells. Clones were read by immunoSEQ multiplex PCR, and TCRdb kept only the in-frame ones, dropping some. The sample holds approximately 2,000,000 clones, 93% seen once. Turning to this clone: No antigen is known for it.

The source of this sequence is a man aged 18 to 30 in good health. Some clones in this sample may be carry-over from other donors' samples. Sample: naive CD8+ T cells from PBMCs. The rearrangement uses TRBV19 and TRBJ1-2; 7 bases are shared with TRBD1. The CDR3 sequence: CATQQGYGYTF. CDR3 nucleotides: TGTGCCACCCAACAGGGGTATGGCTACACCTTC. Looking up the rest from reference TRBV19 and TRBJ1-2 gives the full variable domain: DGGITQSPKYLFRKEGQNVTLSCEQNLNHDAMYWYRQDPGQGLRLIYYSQIVNDFQKGDIAEGYSVSREKKESFPLTVTSAQKNPTAFYLCATQQGYGYTFGSGTRLTVV.